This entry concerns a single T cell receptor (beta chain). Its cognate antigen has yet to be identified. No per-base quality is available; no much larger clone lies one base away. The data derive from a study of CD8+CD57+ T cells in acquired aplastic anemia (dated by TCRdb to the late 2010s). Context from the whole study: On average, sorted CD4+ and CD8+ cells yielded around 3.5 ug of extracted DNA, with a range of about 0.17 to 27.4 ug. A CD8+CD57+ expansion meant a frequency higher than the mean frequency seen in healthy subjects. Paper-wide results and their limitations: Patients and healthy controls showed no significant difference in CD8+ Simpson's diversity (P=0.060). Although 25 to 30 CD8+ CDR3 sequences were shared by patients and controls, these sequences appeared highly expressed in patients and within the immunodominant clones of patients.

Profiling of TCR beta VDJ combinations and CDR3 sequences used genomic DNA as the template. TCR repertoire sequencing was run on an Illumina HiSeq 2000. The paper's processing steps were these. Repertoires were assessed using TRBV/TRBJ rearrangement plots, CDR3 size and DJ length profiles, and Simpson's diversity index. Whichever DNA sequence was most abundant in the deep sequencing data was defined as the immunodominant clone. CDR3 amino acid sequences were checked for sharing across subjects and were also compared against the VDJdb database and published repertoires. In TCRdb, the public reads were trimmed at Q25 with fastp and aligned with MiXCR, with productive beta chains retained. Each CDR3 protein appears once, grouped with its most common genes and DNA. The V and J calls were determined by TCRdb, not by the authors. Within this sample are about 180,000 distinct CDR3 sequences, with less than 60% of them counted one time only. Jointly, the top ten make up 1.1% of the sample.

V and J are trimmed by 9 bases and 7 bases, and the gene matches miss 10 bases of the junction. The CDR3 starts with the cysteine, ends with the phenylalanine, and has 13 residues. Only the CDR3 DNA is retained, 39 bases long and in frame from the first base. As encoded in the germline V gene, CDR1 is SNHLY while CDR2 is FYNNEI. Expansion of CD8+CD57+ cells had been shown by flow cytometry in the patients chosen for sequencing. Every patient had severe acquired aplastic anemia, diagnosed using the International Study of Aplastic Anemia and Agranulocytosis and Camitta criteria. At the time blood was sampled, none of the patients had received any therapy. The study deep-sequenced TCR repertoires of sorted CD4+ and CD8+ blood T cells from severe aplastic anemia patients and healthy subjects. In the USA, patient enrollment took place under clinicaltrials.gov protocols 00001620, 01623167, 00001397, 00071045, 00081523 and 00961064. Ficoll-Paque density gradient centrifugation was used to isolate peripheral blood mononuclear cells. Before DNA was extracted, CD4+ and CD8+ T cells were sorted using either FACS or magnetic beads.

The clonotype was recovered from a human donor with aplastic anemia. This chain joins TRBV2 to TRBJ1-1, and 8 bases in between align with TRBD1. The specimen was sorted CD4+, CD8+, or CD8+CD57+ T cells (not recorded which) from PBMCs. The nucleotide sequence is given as TGTGCCAGGAGCCAGGGGGCGACGGTTGAAGCTTTCTTT. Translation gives CARSQGATVEAFF.